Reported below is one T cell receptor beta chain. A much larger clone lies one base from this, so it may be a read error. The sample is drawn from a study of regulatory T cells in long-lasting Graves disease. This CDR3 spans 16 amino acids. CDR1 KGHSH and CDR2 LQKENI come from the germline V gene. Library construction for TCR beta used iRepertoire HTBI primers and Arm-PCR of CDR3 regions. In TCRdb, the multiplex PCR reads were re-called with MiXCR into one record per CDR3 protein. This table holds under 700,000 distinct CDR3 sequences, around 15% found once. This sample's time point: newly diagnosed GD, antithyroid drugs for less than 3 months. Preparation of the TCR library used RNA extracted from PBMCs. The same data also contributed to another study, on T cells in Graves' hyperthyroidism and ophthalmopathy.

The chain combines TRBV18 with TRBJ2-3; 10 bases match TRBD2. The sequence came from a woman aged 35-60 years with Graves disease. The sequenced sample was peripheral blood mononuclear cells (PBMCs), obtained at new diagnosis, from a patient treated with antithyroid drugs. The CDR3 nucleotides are TGTGCCAGCTCACTGACCATAGCGGGGGGTCGAGATGCGCAGTATTTT. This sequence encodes CASSLTIAGGRDAQYF. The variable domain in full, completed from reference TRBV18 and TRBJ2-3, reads NAGVMQNPRHLVRRRGQEARLRCSPMKGHSHVYWYRQLPEEGLKFMVYLQKENIIDESGMPKERFSAEFPKEGPSILRIQQVVRGDSAAYFCASSLTIAGGRDAQYFGPGTRLTVL.